These 31 T cell receptor beta chains came from one sample sequenced in a study of cytomegalovirus exposure and HLA in healthy donors. PCR amplification relied on 60 Vbeta primers (plus 13 Jbeta primers). Generated by immunoSEQ multiplex PCR, the TCRdb table keeps only in-frame clones and is missing some. The sample includes 150,000 to 200,000 clones, around 75% of them seen just once. The sample comprised PBMCs. These receptors originate from a man younger than 30 in good health and CMV-seropositive.

V and J are TRBV9 and TRBJ2-3; D is possibly TRBD2 (5 bases). The CDR3 has 15 residues. CDR1 and CDR2 (germline): SGDLS, YYNGEE. V was pared by 0 bases and J by 0 bases, with 8 bases between. CDR3 coding DNA: TGTGCCAGCAGCGTAGCTAGCCTTAGCACAGATACGCAGTATTTT. Its protein product is CASSVASLSTDTQYF.

This clone turned up a few times. The V and J genes are TRBV28 and TRBJ2-5; D gene unclear. Germline lookup yields CDR1 MDHEN and CDR2 SYDVKM. The CDR3 spans 13 residues. Trimming took 5 bases from V and 1 from J, leaving 8 bases between them. CDR3 bases: TGTGCCAGCAGTCCCCCGGTCCAAGAGACCCAGTACTTC. It codes for CASSPPVQETQYF.

This sequence joins TRBV6-1 and TRBJ2-3; D might be TRBD1 (7 bases). Trimming cost V 2 bases and J 6 bases, with 15 bases left between them. The CDR3 runs 15 residues. Germline CDR1 is MNHNS and CDR2 is SASEGT. The CDR3: CASSESAGGMDTQYF. CDR3 sequence (DNA): TGTGCCAGCAGTGAATCGGCAGGGGGGATGGATACGCAGTATTTT.

The rearrangement uses TRBV10-3 and TRBJ2-3; 10 bases map to TRBD2. CDR1 is ENHRY and CDR2 is SYGVKD in the germline V gene. J gave up 10 bases and V 6 bases, and 16 bases lay outside the gene matches. There are 16 residues in the CDR3. CDR3 nucleotide sequence: TGTGCCATCAGGGCAACTAGCGGGGCAGGAGGGGCTCCGCAGTATTTT. Its protein product is CAIRATSGAGGAPQYF.

This clone was picked up a small number of times. Here the CDR3 reads CASSPRSTEAFF. The CDR3 nucleotides read TGTGCCAGCAGCCCGAGAAGCACTGAAGCTTTCTTT. The V and J genes are TRBV7-9 and TRBJ1-1; D uncertain. CDR1 is SEHNR, CDR2 FQNEAQ, per germline (reference sequence). The CDR3 is made up of 12 amino acids. With 5 bases removed from V and 4 bases from J, the gap between germline ends came to 8 bases.

The sample holds a few counts of this clone. The gene calls are TRBV5-5 and TRBJ2-7; the D gene is possibly TRBD1 (7 bases). Deletions cut 7 bases from V and 0 bases from J, with 11 bases between. CDR3 size: 13 residues. CDR1 is SGHKS and CDR2 is YYEKEE in the germline V gene (reference sequence). The CDR3 sequence: CASGGDSSYEQYF. CDR3 bases: TGTGCCAGCGGAGGGGACAGCTCCTACGAGCAGTACTTC.

The chain's CDR3 is CASSGSLADYEQYF. For the CDR3, the DNA is TGTGCCAGCAGCGGTTCACTAGCGGACTACGAGCAGTACTTC. The chain recombines TRBV7-2 with TRBJ2-7; 8 bases map to TRBD2. There are 14 residues in the CDR3. Per the germline V gene, CDR1 is SGHTA and CDR2 is FQGNSA. With V trimmed by 5 bases and J by 3 bases, 6 bases remained unmatched.

The rearrangement uses TRBV6-1 and TRBJ1-1; 7 positions agree with TRBD1. There are 12 residues in the CDR3. Per germline, CDR1 MNHNS and CDR2 SASEGT. V was clipped by 8 bases and J by 4 bases; unmatched bases: 4. The CDR3 sequence: CASGDRVTEAFF. The CDR3 DNA reads as TGTGCCAGCGGAGACAGGGTCACTGAAGCTTTCTTT.

This clone has a single count. This chain connects TRBV14 to TRBJ2-7, with TRBD2 matching over 9 bases. V gave up 0 bases and J gave up 6 bases; unmatched junction bases: 12. Germline CDR1 is SGHDN and CDR2 is FVKESK. This CDR3 has 17 amino acids. The CDR3 reads CASSQDLVLAGSSEQYF. The CDR3 DNA reads TGTGCCAGCAGCCAAGATCTTGTCCTAGCGGGAAGTTCCGAGCAGTACTTC.

The chain employs TRBV6-5 and TRBJ2-7; tentatively, D is TRBD1 (6 bases). Germline V gene sequence: CDR1 MNHEY, CDR2 SVGAGI. The CDR3 is 13 amino acids. V was pared by 4 bases and J by 9 bases, with 16 bases between. CDR3 amino acids: CASSFRGHGGQYF. The CDR3 DNA is TGTGCCAGCAGTTTCAGGGGCCATGGCGGGCAGTACTTC.

This chain connects TRBV5-1 to TRBJ2-4, with TRBD1 identical over 7 bases. This CDR3 is built from 17 residues. The V gene end was trimmed by 0 bases and the J gene end by 1 base; junction bases not matched to a gene: 7. In germline, CDR1 is SGHRS, CDR2 YFSETQ. CDR3 DNA: TGCGCCAGCAGCTTGGAAGGCAGGGGGATCGCCAAAAACATTCAGTACTTC. It yields the protein CASSLEGRGIAKNIQYF.

The V call is TRBV4-1, the J call TRBJ1-5, with unresolved D. The CDR3 spans 14 residues. Looked up from germline, CDR1 is MGHRA and CDR2 is YSYEKL. V lost 2 bases and J lost 2, with 7 bases in between. The CDR3 DNA follows: TGCGCCAGCAGCCAAAGTCAGGGCAATCAGCCCCAGCATTTT. Its translation is CASSQSQGNQPQHF.

This clone appeared a few times. The rearrangement links TRBV4-2 to TRBJ2-1, with TRBD2 as a possible D gene (5 bases). CDR3 length: 16 amino acids. Germline-derived CDR1 and CDR2 are LGHNA and YNFKEQ. The V end lost 7 bases, the J end lost 6 bases, and 22 bases lay between the germline ends. The CDR3 is CASTNWGMTTLNEQFF. The CDR3, as DNA: TGTGCCAGCACCAATTGGGGAATGACTACACTCAATGAGCAGTTCTTC.

Concerning this clone: The identical CDR3 is also encoded by other nucleotide sequences in the sample. The chain couples TRBV7-3 to TRBJ1-1, with 9 bases identical to TRBD1. The CDR3 covers 13 residues. Trimming removed 8 bases from V and 3 bases from J; junction bases left unmatched: 4. In germline, CDR1 is SGHTA, CDR2 FQGTGA. As DNA, the CDR3 is TGTGCCAGCTCCTGGACAGGGGACACTGAAGCTTTCTTT. This translates into CASSWTGDTEAFF.

The chain links TRBV23-1 to TRBJ2-1, with TRBD2 identical over 10 bases. TRBV23-1 is marked as an open reading frame, function uncertain. Trimming removed 2 bases from V and 6 bases from J; junction bases left unmatched: 7. This CDR3 spans 16 amino acids. The CDR3 reads CASSQSLAGESNEQFF. As DNA, the CDR3 is TGCGCCAGCAGTCAAAGTCTAGCGGGAGAGAGCAATGAGCAGTTCTTC.

The gene calls are TRBV7-2 and TRBJ1-3; the match to TRBD1 covers 9 bases. J lost 4 bases, V lost 5 bases, and 6 bases had no gene match. This CDR3 contains 15 residues. The germline gives CDR1 SGHTA, CDR2 FQGNSA. CDR3 nucleotides: TGTGCCAGCAGCCCGGACAGGGGAATCGGAAACACCATATATTTT. Translating gives CASSPDRGIGNTIYF.

This chain uses TRBV6-5 with TRBJ1-3; D remains unclear. This CDR3 comprises 11 residues. CDR1 and CDR2 (germline): MNHEY, SVGAGI. Trimming removed 2 bases at V and 7 bases at J, with 3 bases between. The CDR3 region is CASSYRNTIYF. The CDR3 DNA follows: TGTGCCAGCAGTTACCGGAACACCATATATTTT.

In regard to this clone: Mismatch with germline at one junction end may stem from a read error. The gene calls are TRBV7-9 and TRBJ2-7; D gene unclear. The CDR3 has 14 residues. Germline CDR1 SEHNR, CDR2 FQNEAQ (reference sequence). The CDR3 here is CSSSPRGSIYEQYF. The CDR3 DNA sequence: TGTTCCAGCAGCCCCCGTGGCTCCATCTACGAGCAGTACTTC.

The chain joins TRBV15 to TRBJ2-2; D unresolved. This CDR3 comprises 15 residues. CDR1 is LNHNV, CDR2 YYDKDF, per germline (reference sequence). V was trimmed by 0 bases and J by 1 base, leaving 6 bases between them. CDR3 bases: TGTGCCACCAGCAGAGAGGGCAGGAACACCGGGGAGCTGTTTTTT. This codes for CATSREGRNTGELFF.

V gene TRBV5-8 combines with J gene TRBJ1-2; D is undetermined. This CDR3 has 10 amino acids. Germline CDR1 SGHTS, CDR2 YDEGEE. Trimming left V 3 bases short and J 8 bases short, with 5 bases between. The CDR3 loop is CASSSRGYTF. CDR3 nucleotides: TGTGCCAGCAGCTCCCGGGGCTACACCTTC.

The CDR3 region is CASSDNNQPQHF. DNA of the CDR3: TGTGCCAGCAGTGACAACAATCAGCCCCAGCATTTT. The gene calls are TRBV27 and TRBJ1-5; D is uncertain. The CDR3 is made up of 12 amino acids. Germline V gene sequence: CDR1 MNHEY, CDR2 SMNVEV (reference sequence). V lost 5 bases and J lost 3, with 5 bases in between.

V and J are TRBV2 and TRBJ2-7; D is unresolved. Deletions cut 3 bases from V and 6 bases from J, with 15 bases between. The CDR3 is 14 residues long. Germline V gives CDR1 SNHLY, CDR2 FYNNEI. The CDR3, as DNA: TGTGCCAGCAGTGAGGCGGCTTGGGTAGGCGAGCAGTACTTC. It yields the protein CASSEAAWVGEQYF.

The genes are TRBV6-1 and TRBJ2-7; TRBD2 aligns across 7 bases. Germline lookup yields CDR1 MNHNS and CDR2 SASEGT. J was trimmed by 6 bases and V by 7 bases; bases with no gene match: 9. The CDR3 contains 13 residues. CDR3: CASTRGESREQYF. As DNA, the CDR3 is TGTGCCAGCACTCGGGGGGAGTCTCGCGAGCAGTACTTC.

The V call is TRBV28, the J call TRBJ2-1, with 10 bases matching TRBD2. Unmatched junction bases numbered 9, after V lost 8 bases and J lost 5 bases. CDR1 is MDHEN, CDR2 SYDVKM, per germline. The CDR3 length is 15 residues. For the CDR3, the DNA is TGTGCCAGCCCTCCTCAGCGGGAGGGGGACAATGAGCAGTTCTTC. Encoded protein: CASPPQREGDNEQFF.

This sequence joins TRBV9 and TRBJ2-7; 11 bases match TRBD1. V shed 3 bases, J shed 3 bases, and the junction held 5 bases outside the gene matches. This CDR3 contains 15 residues. Germline values: CDR1 SGDLS, CDR2 YYNGEE. The CDR3: CASSARTGGFYEQYF. The CDR3 DNA follows: TGTGCCAGCAGCGCCAGGACAGGGGGCTTCTACGAGCAGTACTTC.

The chain couples TRBV7-7 to TRBJ2-1, with 11 positions matching TRBD2. The length of the CDR3 is 15 residues. V shed 4 bases and J 8 bases; nucleotides not matched to a gene: 7. Germline V CDR1 and CDR2: SSHAT, FNYEAQ (reference sequence). The CDR3 is CASSSTSGSRDEQFF. CDR3 bases: TGTGCCAGCAGCTCAACTAGCGGGAGTCGGGATGAGCAGTTCTTC.

This chain links TRBV15 with TRBJ1-2, with 7 positions matching TRBD1. V trimming: 5 bases; J trimming: 2 bases; junction bases outside the gene matches: 8. CDR1 and CDR2 from the germline V gene are LNHNV and YYDKDF (reference sequence). The CDR3 has 15 amino acids. The chain's CDR3 is CATSLIQGNNYGYTF. DNA for the CDR3: TGTGCCACCAGCTTAATACAGGGGAACAACTATGGCTACACCTTC.

The chain has TRBV29-1 and TRBJ2-1; 8 bases line up with TRBD1. Germline values: CDR1 SQVTM, CDR2 ANQGSEA. This CDR3 comprises 14 residues. The J segment lost 5 bases and the V segment lost 6 bases, leaving 9 bases of the junction unmatched. CDR3 coding DNA: TGCAGCGTCAGAGACAGGGGAGGAAACAATGAGCAGTTCTTC. Protein product: CSVRDRGGNNEQFF.

The rearrangement uses TRBV7-8 and TRBJ2-7; the match to TRBD2 covers 13 bases. V was pared by 5 bases and J by 2 bases, with 12 bases of the junction left unmatched. The CDR3 is 18 amino acids. From germline, CDR1 is SGHVS and CDR2 FQNEAQ. The CDR3 nucleotides read TGTGCCAGCAGCCCGGGACTAGCGGGAAAAGGAGCCCCCTACGAGCAGTACTTC. It yields the protein CASSPGLAGKGAPYEQYF.

The chain carries TRBV5-5 and TRBJ1-2, with TRBD1 matching over 7 bases. This CDR3 has 15 amino acids. V lost 3 bases and J lost 0; bases outside the gene matches: 5. Germline assignment: CDR1 SGHKS and CDR2 YYEKEE (reference sequence). The CDR3 DNA follows: TGTGCCAGCAGCTCGGGACAGTTAGCTAACTATGGCTACACCTTC. This translates into CASSSGQLANYGYTF.

The rearrangement joins TRBV7-9 to TRBJ2-5; D is possibly TRBD1 (6 bases). CDR3 length equals 15 residues. Trimming shortened V by 5 bases and J by 2 bases, and 15 bases separated the two germline ends. CDR1 and CDR2 from the germline V gene are SEHNR and FQNEAQ (reference sequence). The CDR3 nucleotides read TGTGCCAGCAGCATGCCGGGACACCAGCAAGAGACCCAGTACTTC. Translating it yields CASSMPGHQQETQYF.